Listed here are 25 T cell receptor beta chains from one sample, sequenced in a study of T cell repertoires in cytomegalovirus infection. A single record per CDR3 protein comes from TCRdb applying MiXCR to the reads. The data contain 290,000 or so distinct CDR3 sequences, more than 20% of them singletons. Source material: PBMCs. These receptors all stem from a human donor in good health (CMV status not recorded). Some clones in this sample may be carry-over from other donors' samples.

The chain carries TRBV7-9 and TRBJ1-2, with a tentative D call TRBD1 (6 bases). CDR3 length equals 15 residues. Per the germline V gene, CDR1 is SEHNR and CDR2 is FQNEAQ (reference sequence). The V and J ends lost 3 bases and 7 bases respectively, with 18 bases between them. CDR3 nucleotide sequence: TGTGCCAGCAGCTTCGTAGGGGGACAAAAAGGTGGCTACACCTTC. This codes for CASSFVGGQKGGYTF.

The rearrangement links TRBV24-1 to TRBJ1-1; D is unclear. Germline CDR1 KGHDR, CDR2 SFDVKD. The CDR3 extends over 12 amino acids. V was pared by 4 bases and J by 4 bases, with 6 bases between. This CDR3 is CATSERGTEAFF. The CDR3 nucleotides are TGTGCCACCAGTGAACGGGGCACTGAAGCTTTCTTT.

In its sample, this clonotype was seen many times. One end of the junction does not line up with germline, which may come from a read error. The V and J genes are TRBV7-2 and TRBJ2-1; tentative D call: TRBD2 (5 bases). The CDR3 consists of 12 residues. Germline V gene sequence: CDR1 SGHTA, CDR2 FQGNSA. The CDR3 DNA reads as TGTGCCAGCAGCGGGAGAAGCACCCAGTATATCTTC. Translation gives CASSGRSTQYIF.

This clonotype was seen at least ten times. The rearrangement links TRBV15 to TRBJ1-5, with D unresolved. The V gene lost 7 bases and the J gene lost 3 bases, with 10 bases spanning the gap. The germline gives CDR1 LNHNV, CDR2 YYDKDF (reference sequence). This CDR3 has 13 residues. Here the CDR3 reads CATTRRPNQPQHF. The CDR3 DNA follows: TGTGCCACCACCCGGAGGCCCAATCAGCCCCAGCATTTT.

This clonotype has at least ten counts. This chain joins TRBV4-3 and TRBJ1-1, with D maybe TRBD1 (6 bases). With 1 base removed from V and 10 bases from J, the gap between germline ends came to 16 bases. The CDR3 runs to 14 residues. CDR1 is LGHNA, CDR2 YSLEER, per germline. The CDR3 DNA is TGCGCCAGCAGCCAAGTTGGGCAGGGGCGGGGAGCTTTCTTT. This translates into CASSQVGQGRGAFF.

The chain's CDR3 is CSVAGLAGGPSGEETQYF. DNA for the CDR3: TGCAGCGTGGCCGGACTAGCGGGAGGGCCGAGCGGGGAAGAGACCCAGTACTTC. The chain joins TRBV29-1 to TRBJ2-5, with 15 nucleotides matching TRBD2. Germline V gene sequence: CDR1 SQVTM, CDR2 ANQGSEA. With 6 bases clipped from V and 3 bases from J, the junction kept 14 bases outside the gene matches. This CDR3 is 18 amino acids long.

The rearrangement uses TRBV6-6 and TRBJ2-5; 14 nucleotides agree with TRBD2. From germline, CDR1 is MNHNY and CDR2 SVGAGI (reference sequence). This CDR3 region has 17 residues. The trim removed 2 bases at V and 5 bases at J, leaving 7 bases unmatched. CDR3: CASSYGGLAGGQETQYF. The CDR3 coding sequence is TGTGCCAGCAGTTACGGCGGACTAGCGGGAGGACAGGAGACCCAGTACTTC.

The sample holds many counts of this clonotype. The chain joins TRBV7-8 to TRBJ1-4; D perhaps matches TRBD1 (5 bases). Per the germline V gene, CDR1 is SGHVS and CDR2 is FQNEAQ. V lost 5 bases and J lost 6, with 16 bases in between. This CDR3 is built from 15 residues. The CDR3 protein is CASSPSRTRDEKLFF. As DNA, the CDR3 is TGTGCCAGCAGCCCTTCACGGACAAGGGATGAAAAACTGTTTTTT.

The CDR3 loop is CASSLDRGVGRTYEQYF. CDR3 DNA sequence: TGTGCCAGCAGCTTAGATCGGGGGGTGGGCCGAACCTACGAGCAGTACTTC. This chain connects TRBV7-6 to TRBJ2-7; 7 bases line up with TRBD2. This CDR3 is built from 17 residues. CDR1 and CDR2 (germline): SGHVS, FNYEAQ. V shed 1 base, J shed 2 bases, and the junction held 11 bases outside the gene matches. Based on the CDR3 plus reference TRBV7-6 and TRBJ2-7, the full variable domain is GAGVSQSPRYKVTKRGQDVALRCDPISGHVSLYWYRQALGQGPEFLTYFNYEAQQDKSGLPNDRFSAERPEGSISTLTIQRTEQRDSAMYRCASSLDRGVGRTYEQYFGPGTRLTVT.

The sample holds a few counts of this clonotype. The chain joins TRBV28 to TRBJ1-1, with unresolved D. Looked up from germline, CDR1 is MDHEN and CDR2 is SYDVKM. Trimming took 3 bases from V and 10 from J, leaving 9 bases between them. The CDR3 covers 11 residues. The CDR3 sequence is CASSFHWRAFF. CDR3 coding DNA: TGTGCCAGCAGTTTTCATTGGAGAGCTTTCTTT.

The J gene is TRBJ2-5, the V gene TRBV20-1; 7 positions match TRBD2. The CDR3 is 13 amino acids. V lost 8 bases and J lost 7; bases outside the gene matches: 13. Germline V gene sequence: CDR1 DFQATT, CDR2 SNEGSKA (reference sequence). CDR3 sequence: CSILERGSRTQYF. The CDR3 nucleotides are TGCAGTATCCTGGAGCGGGGTTCTCGGACCCAGTACTTC.

Ten or more counts support this clonotype. V usage is TRBV7-2 and J usage is TRBJ2-3, with D unresolved. The V gene's germline CDR1 is SGHTA and CDR2 FQGNSA. Trimming took 1 base from V and 1 from J, leaving 3 bases between them. This CDR3 comprises 13 residues. The CDR3 bases are TGTGCCAGCAGCTTAGAGCGCACAGATACGCAGTATTTT. Amino acid sequence: CASSLERTDTQYF.

The chain is built from TRBV29-1 and TRBJ2-7, with 10 bases aligning to TRBD1. Germline CDR1 is SQVTM and CDR2 is ANQGSEA. With 5 bases clipped from V and 2 bases from J, the junction kept 6 bases outside the gene matches. This CDR3 is 14 amino acids long. The CDR3 DNA is TGCAGCGTTACTTCCGGGACAGGGGCCTACGAGCAGTACTTC. Translated: CSVTSGTGAYEQYF.

In its sample, this clonotype was seen many times. The CDR3 region has the DNA TGTGCCAGCAGCTTCCAACAGGCTGTAGGAGAGACCCAGTACTTC. It specifies CASSFQQAVGETQYF. The chain is built from TRBV7-2 and TRBJ2-5; D perhaps matches TRBD1 (5 bases). This CDR3 region has 15 residues. V was cut by 3 bases and J by 4 bases, with 15 bases left in between. Germline V gene lookup returns CDR1 SGHTA and CDR2 FQGNSA.

A few counts support this clonotype. The gene calls are TRBV6-2 or TRBV6-3 and TRBJ2-1; 16 nucleotides agree with TRBD2. Looked up from germline, CDR1 is MNHEY and CDR2 is SVGEGT. V trimming: 3 bases; J trimming: 15 bases; junction bases outside the gene matches: 14. CDR3 length equals 17 residues. DNA of the CDR3: TGTGCCAGCAGTTATTACGGGACTAGCGGGAGGGCCCGAGGGCTGTTCTTC. Protein: CASSYYGTSGRARGLFF.

The V gene is TRBV6-2 or TRBV6-3, the J gene TRBJ1-5; D may be TRBD1 (6 bases). Germline lookup yields CDR1 MNHEY and CDR2 SVGEGT. V was pared by 0 bases and J by 1 base, with 13 bases between. CDR3 length: 17 residues. DNA of the CDR3: TGTGCCAGCAGTTACTCGAAGAGGGGGTTAAGCAATCAGCCCCAGCATTTT. This codes for CASSYSKRGLSNQPQHF.

This sequence joins TRBV18 and TRBJ2-7, with 8 positions matching TRBD1. The CDR3 spans 14 residues. V lost 5 bases, J lost 4 bases, and 7 bases stayed unmatched. The V gene's germline CDR1 is KGHSH and CDR2 LQKENI. The CDR3 bases are TGTGCCAGCTCAACTACGACAGGGGTGTACGAGCAGTACTTC. Amino acids: CASSTTTGVYEQYF.

This chain joins TRBV29-1 and TRBJ2-2; the match to TRBD1 covers 10 bases. CDR1 and CDR2 from the germline V gene are SQVTM and ANQGSEA. This CDR3 contains 14 residues. The ends lost 6 bases at V and 7 bases at J; junction bases unmatched: 8. CDR3 amino acids: CSVEDRGLIGELFF. The CDR3, as DNA: TGCAGCGTAGAGGACAGGGGGTTGATCGGGGAGCTGTTTTTT.

The chain couples TRBV28 to TRBJ1-5, with D possibly being TRBD1 (6 bases). CDR1 MDHEN and CDR2 SYDVKM come from the germline V gene. Trimming shortened V by 6 bases and J by 3 bases, and 18 bases separated the two germline ends. CDR3 length: 16 amino acids. The CDR3 sequence is CASRSYGGWANQPQHF. For the CDR3, the DNA is TGTGCCAGCAGAAGTTATGGGGGCTGGGCCAATCAGCCCCAGCATTTT.

This clonotype was seen more than once but under ten times. The chain recombines TRBV11-2 with TRBJ1-2; 7 nucleotides agree with TRBD1. Germline loops: CDR1 SGHAT, CDR2 FQNNGV. This CDR3 region has 15 residues. V trimming: 1 base; J trimming: 1 base; junction bases outside the gene matches: 3. The CDR3 nucleotides read TGTGCCAGCAGCTTAGGGACAGGTCTTAACTATGGCTACACCTTC. Protein: CASSLGTGLNYGYTF.

The chain carries TRBV28 and TRBJ1-2; D unresolved. CDR3 length: 14 residues. The germline V gene encodes CDR1 MDHEN and CDR2 SYDVKM. V was cut by 0 bases and J by 5 bases, with 10 bases left in between. CDR3 amino acids: CASSLWTAVYGYTF. CDR3 in DNA: TGTGCCAGCAGTTTATGGACGGCAGTTTATGGCTACACCTTC.

CDR3: CASSLGLAGDYNEQFF. The CDR3 region has the DNA TGTGCCAGCAGCTTGGGACTAGCGGGAGACTACAATGAGCAGTTCTTC. The J gene is TRBJ2-1, the V gene TRBV11-3, with 14 bases aligning to TRBD2. The germline V gene encodes CDR1 SGHNT and CDR2 YENEEA. This CDR3 contains 16 residues. Trimming took 3 bases from V and 3 from J; bases not matched to a gene: 1.

The V call is TRBV6-2 or TRBV6-3, the J call TRBJ2-7; no definite D call. Germline V gene data show CDR1 as MNHEY and CDR2 as SVGEGT. The CDR3 sequence is 14 residues long. V was trimmed by 6 bases and J by 0 bases, leaving 12 bases between them. The DNA of the CDR3 is TGTGCCAGCAGGCACCTGGACGGCTCCTACGAGCAGTACTTC. Protein: CASRHLDGSYEQYF.

The rearrangement uses TRBV6-1 and TRBJ2-7; 12 bases match TRBD2. This CDR3 spans 14 amino acids. Germline V CDR1 and CDR2: MNHNS, SASEGT. V was clipped by 6 bases and J by 12 bases; unmatched bases: 12. The CDR3 bases are TGTGCCAGCAGCCCACCGGGACTAGCGGGTTCGCGGTACTTC. Translated, it gives CASSPPGLAGSRYF.

V is TRBV9 and J is TRBJ2-3; 12 bases line up with TRBD2. The CDR3 consists of 16 residues. CDR1 is SGDLS and CDR2 is YYNGEE in the germline V gene. With V trimmed by 3 bases and J by 5 bases, 7 bases remained unmatched. The CDR3 nucleotides read TGTGCCAGCAGCGCGCGACTAGCGGGAGCGGTAGATACGCAGTATTTT. Its protein product is CASSARLAGAVDTQYF. The whole variable domain, filled in from reference TRBV9 and TRBJ2-3, reads DSGVTQTPKHLITATGQRVTLRCSPRSGDLSVYWYQQSLDQGLQFLIQYYNGEERAKGNILERFSAQQFPDLHSELNLSSLELGDSALYFCASSARLAGAVDTQYFGPGTRLTVL.